These T cell receptor beta chains were read from a single sample in a study of early T cells in non-severe SARS-CoV-2 infection. TCRdb re-analysed the 5' RACE reads in MiXCR, keeping a single row per CDR3 protein. The top ten hold 4.5% to 6% of the sample, which has tens of thousands of distinct CDR3 sequences, around a sixth seen once. Sequenced here: whole blood, sampled at baseline. Receptors originate from an adult who was a healthcare worker with PCR-confirmed SARS-CoV-2 infection or an uninfected control (not recorded which). CDR3s include the opening cysteine and the closing phenylalanine or tryptophan. Fields, in order: clone size, J gene, V gene, D gene, CDR3 DNA, CDR3 protein. The D gene is left open where the match is weak. Size is stated for part of the rows, as once, few or many counts, or as a class when the clone is expanded.

few TRBJ2-4 TRBV12-3/TRBV12-4 - TGTGCCAGCAGTTTCAGGGGGGGAGAAAACATTCAGTACTTC CASSFRGGENIQYF
- TRBJ2-7 TRBV4-3 TRBD2 TGCGCCAGCAGCCGCGACCTAGCGGGAGTTTCTGAGCAGTACTTC CASSRDLAGVSEQYF
few TRBJ2-7 TRBV28 - TGTGCCAGCAGTTTTACAGTCTCCTCGGCACCCTACGAGCAGTACTTC CASSFTVSSAPYEQYF
- TRBJ2-3 TRBV7-9 TRBD2 TGTGCCAGCAGCCCACGGGCGGGAGGAGAGGATACGCAGTATTTT CASSPRAGGEDTQYF
- TRBJ1-1 TRBV6-1 - TGTGCCAGCAGTGAGAACAGGGTAACTGAAGCTTTCTTT CASSENRVTEAFF
many TRBJ2-1 TRBV11-2 TRBD2 TGTGCCAGCAGCTTAGACACTAGCGGATTCTCCTACAATGAGCAGTTCTTC CASSLDTSGFSYNEQFF
- TRBJ2-1 TRBV20-1 - TGCAGTGCTAGTTCCGCAAGGGGGTACAATGAGCAGTTCTTC CSASSARGYNEQFF
- TRBJ2-7 TRBV28 - TGTGCCAGCAGTTTTCCGCCCACCTACGAGCAGTACTTC CASSFPPTYEQYF
- TRBJ1-1 TRBV12-3/TRBV12-4 TRBD1 TGTGCCAGCAGTCGGACAGGGGGGCACACTGAAGCTTTCTTT CASSRTGGHTEAFF
- TRBJ2-3 TRBV2 - TGTGCCAGCAGTGGACAGTCAGATACGCAGTATTTT CASSGQSDTQYF
- TRBJ2-5 TRBV5-4 TRBD1 TGTGCCAGCAGCCGCCTTCAGGGGGCCGGAGAGACCCAGTACTTC CASSRLQGAGETQYF
few TRBJ2-1 TRBV10-1 - TGCGCCAGCTCAAAAAGCGGTAGCTCCTACAATGAGCAGTTCTTC CASSKSGSSYNEQFF
- TRBJ1-1 TRBV6-1 - TGTGCCAGCAGTGAAGCGGTGAAGGGTGCGACTGAAGCTTTCTTT CASSEAVKGATEAFF
few TRBJ2-3 TRBV20-1 - TGCAGTGAAGCGGGCCGAACGACAGATACGCAGTATTTT CSEAGRTTDTQYF
- TRBJ2-7 TRBV6-6 - TGTGCCAGCAGTTACTCCTATAGTGATCAGCAGTACTTC CASSYSYSDQQYF
- TRBJ1-4 TRBV11-2 - TGTGCCAGCAGCTTAGAATGGGCAACTAATGAAAAACTGTTTTTT CASSLEWATNEKLFF
few TRBJ2-3 TRBV15 - TGTGCCACCAGCAGAGGTACCACAGATACGCAGTATTTT CATSRGTTDTQYF
few TRBJ1-6 TRBV25-1 - TGTGCCAGCAGTGAAGCAGGGGCGGCATCCCTCCACTTT CASSEAGAASLHF
- TRBJ2-1 TRBV3-1 - TGTGCCAGCAGCCCCTTGGGGGCCGACTCCTACAATGAGCAGTTCTTC CASSPLGADSYNEQFF
few TRBJ2-3 TRBV11-2 TRBD2 TGTGCCAGCAGCGGGACTAGCGGCCGCACAGATACGCAGTATTTT CASSGTSGRTDTQYF
few TRBJ2-1 TRBV19 - TGTGCCAGTAAGCCGGACCCCAAAAGCTACAATGAGCAGTTCTTC CASKPDPKSYNEQFF
once TRBJ1-6 TRBV12-3/TRBV12-4 - TGTGCCAGCAGTTTAGCGGACAGAAGTCATTCACCCCTCCACTTT CASSLADRSHSPLHF
- TRBJ2-7 TRBV18 TRBD1 TGTGCCAGCTCACCATTCGGGACAGGGGGCGAGCAGTACTTC CASSPFGTGGEQYF
- TRBJ2-7 TRBV18 - TGTGCCAGCTCACGATATCCAATGGTATTGAGCTCCTACGAGCAGTACTTC CASSRYPMVLSSYEQYF
few TRBJ2-7 TRBV7-9 - TGTGCCAGCAGCCCCAATTCAGCCTACGAGCAGTACTTC CASSPNSAYEQYF